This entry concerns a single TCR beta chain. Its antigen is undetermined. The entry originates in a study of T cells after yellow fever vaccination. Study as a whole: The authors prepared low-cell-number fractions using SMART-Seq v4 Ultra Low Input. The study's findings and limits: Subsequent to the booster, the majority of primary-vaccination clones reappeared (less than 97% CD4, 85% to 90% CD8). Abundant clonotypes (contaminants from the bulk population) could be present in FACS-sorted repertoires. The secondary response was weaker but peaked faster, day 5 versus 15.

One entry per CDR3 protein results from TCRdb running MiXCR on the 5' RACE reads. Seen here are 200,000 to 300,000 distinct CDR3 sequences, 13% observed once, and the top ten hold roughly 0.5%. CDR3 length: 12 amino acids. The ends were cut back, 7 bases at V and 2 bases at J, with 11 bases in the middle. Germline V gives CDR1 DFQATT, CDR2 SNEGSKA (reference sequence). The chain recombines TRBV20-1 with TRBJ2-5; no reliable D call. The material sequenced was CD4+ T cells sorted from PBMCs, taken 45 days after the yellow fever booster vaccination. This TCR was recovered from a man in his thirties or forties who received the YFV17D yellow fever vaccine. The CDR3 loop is CSGRTSQETQYF. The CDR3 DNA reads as TGCAGTGGGCGCACCTCTCAAGAGACCCAGTACTTC.